There are many counts of the clone carrying this T cell receptor (beta chain). The ends were cut back, 4 bases at V and 4 bases at J, with 7 bases in the middle. The CDR3 runs to 12 residues. Germline V gives CDR1 SNHLY, CDR2 FYNNEI. Amplified material comprised TCR beta CDR3 regions derived from RNA transcripts. First-round RT-PCR employed HTBI primers, with a second-round multiplex PCR after it. One entry per CDR3 protein results from TCRdb running MiXCR on the multiplex PCR reads. The data hold 210,000 or so distinct CDR3 sequences, with less than 30% observed a single time. This sample stems from a study of Graves' ophthalmopathy and Graves' hyperthyroidism.

Sequenced input: peripheral blood. This clonotype was sampled from a man over 45 with Graves' ophthalmopathy. The chain couples TRBV2 to TRBJ1-1, with a tentative D call TRBD1 (5 bases). CDR3 DNA sequence: TGTGCCAGCAGTGCAGGGAGCACTGAAGCTTTCTTT. It codes for CASSAGSTEAFF.